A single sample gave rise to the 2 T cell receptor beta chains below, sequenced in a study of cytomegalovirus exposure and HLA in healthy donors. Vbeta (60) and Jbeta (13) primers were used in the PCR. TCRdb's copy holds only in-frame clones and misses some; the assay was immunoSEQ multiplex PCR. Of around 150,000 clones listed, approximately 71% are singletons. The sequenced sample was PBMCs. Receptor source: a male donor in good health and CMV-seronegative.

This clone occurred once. For the CDR3, the DNA is TGTGCCAGCAGCGTCAGAGGCCTAGCGGGAGCTTACGCCGGGGAGCTGTTTTTT. This codes for CASSVRGLAGAYAGELFF. J is TRBJ2-2 and V is TRBV7-9; 10 bases are shared with TRBD2. From germline, CDR1 is SEHNR and CDR2 FQNEAQ (reference sequence). With V trimmed by 5 bases and J by 6 bases, 15 bases remained unmatched. The length of the CDR3 is 18 residues.

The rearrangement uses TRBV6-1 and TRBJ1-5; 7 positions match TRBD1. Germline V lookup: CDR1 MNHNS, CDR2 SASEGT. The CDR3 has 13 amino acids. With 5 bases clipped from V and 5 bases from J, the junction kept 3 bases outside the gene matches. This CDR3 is CASSPRGDQPQHF. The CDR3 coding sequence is TGTGCCAGCAGTCCCAGGGGGGATCAGCCCCAGCATTTT.